The 17 T cell receptor beta chains presented below share a single source sample, sequenced in a study of T cell repertoires in cytomegalovirus infection. TCRdb reanalysed the reads using MiXCR and keeps one entry per CDR3 protein. The table lists approximately 910,000 distinct CDR3 sequences, 31% of them singletons. For these TCRs, the target antigens are not known. The source was cultured CD8+ T cells from PBMCs, collected from culture after CMV antigen stimulation. The origin of the receptors is a human donor in good health (CMV status not recorded). Some clones in this sample may be carry-over from other donors' samples.

The chain carries TRBV4-2 and TRBJ2-5; 8 bases fit TRBD2. Trimming at V came to 1 base and at J to 1 base, leaving 2 bases not matched to a gene. Germline-derived CDR1 and CDR2 are LGHNA and YNFKEQ. This CDR3 is 15 amino acids long. The CDR3 region has the DNA TGTGCCAGCAGCCAAGCGGGGGGGTCCCAAGAGACCCAGTACTTC. It is translated as CASSQAGGSQETQYF.

This sequence joins TRBV9 and TRBJ2-3; 7 bases fit TRBD1. The CDR3 spans 15 residues. V dropped 3 bases and J dropped 2; count of bases not matched to a gene: 6. CDR1 is SGDLS and CDR2 is YYNGEE in the germline V gene. The CDR3 DNA reads as TGTGCCAGCAGCGCAACGGGGACAGTCACAGATACGCAGTATTTT. Translating it yields CASSATGTVTDTQYF. Supplemented by reference TRBV9 and TRBJ2-3, the full variable domain reads DSGVTQTPKHLITATGQRVTLRCSPRSGDLSVYWYQQSLDQGLQFLIQYYNGEERAKGNILERFSAQQFPDLHSELNLSSLELGDSALYFCASSATGTVTDTQYFGPGTRLTVL.

This clonotype has just a few counts. The chain uses TRBV6-5 and TRBJ2-1; 9 bases match TRBD1. This CDR3 is built from 16 residues. Germline CDR1 is MNHEY and CDR2 is SVGAGI. The trim removed 2 bases at V and 6 bases at J, leaving 8 bases unmatched. CDR3 nucleotide sequence: TGTGCCAGCAGTTACCCCCCGGGACAGGGTCCCAATGAGCAGTTCTTC. Translation: CASSYPPGQGPNEQFF.

This clonotype was seen ten or more times. The CDR3 coding sequence is TGTGCCAGCAGATTAGGGGTTTCTAACACTGAAGCTTTCTTT. This codes for CASRLGVSNTEAFF. This chain connects TRBV2 to TRBJ1-1, with D possibly being TRBD1 (5 bases). The CDR3 loop spans 14 amino acids. The ends were cut back, 6 bases at V and 2 bases at J, with 13 bases in the middle. CDR1 and CDR2 (germline): SNHLY, FYNNEI.

This clonotype turned up a few times. The chain couples TRBV6-6 to TRBJ2-7, with 9 bases aligning to TRBD1. V was pared by 6 bases and J by 2 bases, with 8 bases of the junction left unmatched. CDR1 is MNHNY, CDR2 SVGAGI, per germline (reference sequence). This CDR3 is 15 amino acids long. CDR3 amino acids: CASSPNGQGTYEQYF. The CDR3 DNA reads TGTGCCAGCAGCCCTAATGGACAGGGGACCTACGAGCAGTACTTC.

The genes are TRBV7-9 and TRBJ2-2; D may be TRBD1 (5 bases). V was trimmed by 3 bases and J by 4 bases, leaving 12 bases between them. The CDR3 covers 15 residues. Germline loops: CDR1 SEHNR, CDR2 FQNEAQ (reference sequence). The DNA for the CDR3 is TGTGCCAGCAGCTTCGGCAGGGTGGGCACCGGGGAGCTGTTTTTT. Translation gives CASSFGRVGTGELFF.

Of note for this clonotype: A much larger clone differs from this one at a single base, so this may be a read error. The chain joins TRBV7-2 to TRBJ2-1; D is uncertain. There are 15 residues in the CDR3. Germline loops: CDR1 SGHTA, CDR2 FQGNSA. Trimming shortened V by 5 bases and J by 0 bases, and 11 bases separated the two germline ends. The CDR3 sequence: CASSDTGPSYNEQFF. The CDR3 region has the DNA TGTGCCAGCAGCGATACCGGGCCCTCCTACAATGAGCAGTTCTTC. Variable domain in full (rest from reference TRBV7-2 and TRBJ2-1): GAGVSQSPSNKVTEKGKDVELRCDPISGHTALYWYRQSLGQGLEFLIYFQGNSAPDKSGLPSDRFSAERTGGSVSTLTIQRTQQEDSAVYLCASSDTGPSYNEQFFGPGTRLTVL.

This chain links TRBV6-6 with TRBJ2-7; 7 bases fit TRBD1. The CDR3 is made up of 13 amino acids. From germline, CDR1 is MNHNY and CDR2 SVGAGI (reference sequence). V gave up 5 bases and J gave up 5 bases; unmatched junction bases: 6. The CDR3 region is CASSHRDRHEQYF. The CDR3 region has the DNA TGTGCCAGCAGTCACCGGGACAGACACGAGCAGTACTTC.

The rearrangement joins TRBV6-2 or TRBV6-3 to TRBJ2-7; tentatively, D is TRBD2 (5 bases). Germline V gene data show CDR1 as MNHEY and CDR2 as SVGEGT. Trimming stripped 0 bases from V and 5 bases from J, with 14 bases between. The CDR3 spans 15 residues. The CDR3: CASSYSAGGRDEQYV. CDR3 sequence (DNA): TGTGCCAGCAGTTACTCGGCCGGAGGCCGTGACGAGCAGTACGTC.

A few counts support this clonotype. This chain joins TRBV28 and TRBJ1-2; no definite D call. CDR3 length: 14 residues. Per germline, CDR1 MDHEN and CDR2 SYDVKM. V shed 1 base and J shed 7 bases, with 13 bases lying between them. CDR3 nucleotides: TGTGCCAGCAGTTTATTGTCAGCGCCCGGTGGCTACACCTTC. Protein sequence: CASSLLSAPGGYTF.

The chain combines TRBV15 with TRBJ2-1; 9 bases are shared with TRBD1. The germline V gene has CDR1 LNHNV and CDR2 YYDKDF (reference sequence). This CDR3 is built from 17 residues. The V gene end was trimmed by 0 bases and the J gene end by 10 bases; junction bases not matched to a gene: 13. The CDR3 region is CATSRDRGTGFRGEQFF. In nucleotides, the CDR3 is TGTGCCACCAGCAGAGATAGAGGGACAGGGTTTAGGGGCGAGCAGTTCTTC.

V and J are TRBV6-6 and TRBJ1-5; tentative D call: TRBD1 (5 bases). Trimming took off 4 bases at V and 6 bases at J, with 10 bases between the two ends. Germline V gene sequence: CDR1 MNHNY, CDR2 SVGAGI (reference sequence). CDR3 length equals 13 residues. The chain's CDR3 is CASSSTGGQPQHF. DNA of the CDR3: TGTGCCAGCAGTTCTACCGGGGGTCAGCCCCAGCATTTT.

Many counts were recorded for this clonotype. The CDR3 sequence is CASSFGEVRTDTQYF. DNA of the CDR3: TGTGCCAGCAGCTTCGGCGAGGTCCGCACAGATACGCAGTATTTT. The V call is TRBV7-6, the J call TRBJ2-3; the D is unclear. Germline loops: CDR1 SGHVS, CDR2 FNYEAQ. Trimming cost V 3 bases and J 1 base, with 11 bases left between them. This CDR3 region has 15 residues.

This clonotype occurred a few times. The genes are TRBV19 and TRBJ2-3; no clear D. Germline-derived CDR1 and CDR2 are LNHDA and SQIVND (reference sequence). The CDR3 is 12 residues long. V dropped 10 bases and J dropped 4 bases, with 12 bases sitting between them. CDR3 coding DNA: TGTGCCACCTTGACGGGCCCAGATACGCAGTATTTT. Its translation: CATLTGPDTQYF.

This clonotype was found many times. The chain couples TRBV7-8 to TRBJ2-5; D is possibly TRBD1 (5 bases). The CDR3 consists of 18 residues. V gave up 2 bases and J gave up 0 bases, with 19 bases separating them. CDR1 and CDR2 from the germline V gene are SGHVS and FQNEAQ. The chain's CDR3 is CASSLSGAEMSYQETQYF. The CDR3 nucleotides read TGTGCCAGCAGCTTAAGTGGGGCCGAAATGTCGTACCAAGAGACCCAGTACTTC.

This clonotype was recorded a few times. This chain connects TRBV2 to TRBJ2-5, with D maybe TRBD2 (6 bases). V lost 7 bases to trimming and J lost 0 bases, with 12 bases between them. The germline V gene encodes CDR1 SNHLY and CDR2 FYNNEI. This CDR3 has 14 amino acids. The CDR3 region is CASKGEENQETQYF. CDR3 nucleotide sequence: TGTGCCAGCAAAGGGGAGGAAAACCAAGAGACCCAGTACTTC.

This clonotype was picked up a small number of times. The chain has TRBV11-2 and TRBJ2-2, with 9 bases matching TRBD1. Germline V gives CDR1 SGHAT, CDR2 FQNNGV. The CDR3 is made up of 18 amino acids. V trimming: 2 bases; J trimming: 7 bases; junction bases outside the gene matches: 14. CDR3 bases: TGTGCCAGCAGCTTATTTTTTGGGGACAGGGAGGAAGGCGGGGAGCTGTTTTTT. Its protein is CASSLFFGDREEGGELFF.